This T cell receptor beta chain was documented in a study of neurological immune-mediated disorders (dated by TCRdb to about 2019). With regard to the full study: Among the approximately 35 multiple sclerosis patients, relapsing-remitting MS was present in around 31 and secondary progressive MS was present in 3. Peripheral blood TCR-beta repertoires from HTLV-I-associated myelopathy (HAM/TSP) patients, multiple sclerosis patients and healthy controls were compared by UMI-based sequencing. The 90 to 120 TCR-beta libraries covered PBMC samples along with longitudinal samples, technical triplicates, and paired sorted CD4+ and CD8+ T-cell subsets. The cohort included approximately 70 subjects: approximately 14 with HAM/TSP, about 35 with multiple sclerosis, and some 20 healthy controls.

Study-level results and caveats: No association of the MS cluster with clinical or MRI features was observed, and the need for larger cohorts was stated by the authors. In phylogenetic analysis, the repertoires of 18 of 34 MS patients grouped into a cluster of related CDR3 sequences, which suggests a possible signature at the repertoire level. TCR clonal expansion was highest in HAM/TSP patients and lowest in MS patients, with MS patients falling below even healthy controls. Expanded clones from different subjects shared no identical CDR3 amino acid sequences, which suggests that TCR-beta repertoires were private in all groups.

Ten or more counts support this clonotype. It has no known antigen specificity. No base-level quality is on record; no much larger clone is a single base apart. cDNA was synthesized by template-switch 5'RACE using a primer with a 10-nucleotide random unique molecular identifier that tagged each TCR transcript. Each sequencing run produced over 160 million TCR-beta sequences covering 15-18 subjects. Total RNA was extracted with the RNeasy kit. Using the KAPA Real-time Library Amplification kit, TCR-beta VDJ regions were amplified with primers for the TCR constant region and the 5'RACE anchor. A first PCR added sample indexes and Illumina adaptors, after which a second PCR increased the library yield. The roughly 650 bp TCR product was size-selected on a 2% E-gel SizeSelection system after Ampure bead purification. Before pooling, libraries had their quality checked on a Bioanalyzer, their concentration measured with Qubit, and their quantity determined with the Kapa Library Quantification kit. Paired-end 2 x 150 bp sequencing of the libraries was performed on an Illumina HiSeq 2500. To increase sequence diversity, roughly 23-30% phiX was spiked into each library pool. In the original analysis: The UMI-based MiGEC pipeline processed quality-filtered reads and removed over 75% of raw TCR sequences during error correction. VDJ genes were aligned to IMGT germline references, and clonotypes were defined by unique CDR3 amino acid sequence plus V-J genes. VDJtools evaluated clonal expansion, Shannon diversity and CDR3 relatedness (CalcPairwiseDistances, ClusterSamples); CLCbio workbench built phylogenetic trees. Using coefficient-of-variation modelling across technical triplicates, the study counted a clone as expanded if it had at least 8 unique UMIs. TCRdb ran its own pipeline on the public reads, namely fastp trimming at Q25 and MiXCR clone calling, and kept in-frame beta chains. Rows with one shared CDR3 protein collapse into an entry with the most common genes and DNA. None of the V and J calls come from the authors' own analysis; TCRdb made them. In all, the sample holds 50,000 to 75,000 distinct CDR3 sequences, and around 4% of those were seen once. Clones ranked in the top ten supply about 2.6% of the sample.

Looking up the germline V gene yields CDR1 KGHSH and CDR2 LQKENI. The CDR3 starts with the cysteine, ends with the phenylalanine, and has 11 residues. The read is trimmed to its CDR3 DNA, 33 bases read in frame from base 1. V sheds 2 bases and J sheds 8 bases, leaving 3 bases between their ends. For unsorted PBMC libraries, 2 million PBMCs were used after storage in RNAlater at -80 degrees C until RNA extraction. Multiple sclerosis patients were enrolled in a US clinical protocol evaluating disease progression by magnetic resonance imaging. PBMCs were separated from peripheral blood using Ficoll-Hypaque density gradient centrifugation and then cryopreserved in liquid nitrogen.

Recombination joined TRBV18 with TRBJ1-4, with the D gene not confidently named. The sequence was obtained from a man in his fifties or sixties with multiple sclerosis. What was sequenced was PBMCs. Here the CDR3 is given as CASSPGEKLFF. The sequence in DNA is TGTGCCAGCTCACCAGGGGAAAAACTGTTTTTT. The CDR3, completed at both ends by the reference TRBV18 and TRBJ1-4 genes, gives the full variable domain NAGVMQNPRHLVRRRGQEARLRCSPMKGHSHVYWYRQLPEEGLKFMVYLQKENIIDESGMPKERFSAEFPKEGPSILRIQQVVRGDSAAYFCASSPGEKLFFGSGTQLSVL.